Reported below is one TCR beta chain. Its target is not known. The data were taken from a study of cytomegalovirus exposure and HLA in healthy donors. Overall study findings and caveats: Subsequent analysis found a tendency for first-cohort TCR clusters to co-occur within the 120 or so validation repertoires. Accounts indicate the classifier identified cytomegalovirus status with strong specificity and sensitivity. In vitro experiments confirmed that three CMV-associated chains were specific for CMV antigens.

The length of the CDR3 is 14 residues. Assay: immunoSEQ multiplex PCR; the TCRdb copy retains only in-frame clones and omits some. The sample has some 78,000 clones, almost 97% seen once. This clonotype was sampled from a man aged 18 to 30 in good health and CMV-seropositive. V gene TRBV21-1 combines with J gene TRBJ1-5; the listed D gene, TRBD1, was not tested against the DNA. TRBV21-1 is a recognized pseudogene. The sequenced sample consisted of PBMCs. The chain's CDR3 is CASSKTWGDQPQHF. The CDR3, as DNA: TGTGCCAGCAGCAAAACCTGGGGCGATCAGCCCCAGCATTTT.